These T cell receptor beta chains were read from a single sample in a study of T cell responses to AZD1222 COVID-19 vaccine. Clones were sequenced by immunoSEQ multiplex PCR, and TCRdb holds only the in-frame ones, with some missing. The sample includes some 150,000 clones, about 91% of them seen just once. The specimen was peripheral blood, collected on day 0 of AZD1222 vaccination. The receptors stem from an adult in good health. Each CDR3 is given without its conserved first and last residue.

V: TRBV6-2/TRBV6-3; J: TRBJ1-1; length: 12; CDR3: ASSTEWVNTEAF
V: TRBV2; J: TRBJ1-5; length: 11; CDR3: ATADGYNQPQH
V: TRBV6-5; J: TRBJ2-7; length: 12; CDR3: ASVTSGSFYEQY
V: TRBV5-1; J: TRBJ1-3; length: 12; CDR3: ASSSDLSGNTIY
V: TRBV7-2; J: TRBJ2-1; length: 11; CDR3: ASSRREENEQF
V: TRBV7-9; J: TRBJ2-7; length: 13; CDR3: ASSSPGQGKHEQY
V: TRBV29-1; J: TRBJ1-1; length: 11; CDR3: SVEKRLNTEAF
V: TRBV5-1; J: TRBJ2-7; length: 9; CDR3: ASSLAHEQY
V: TRBV19; J: TRBJ2-7; length: 11; CDR3: ASTPSGSYEQY
V: TRBV7-7; J: TRBJ2-2; length: 11; CDR3: ASRDRAGGELF
V: TRBV30; J: TRBJ1-5; length: 12; CDR3: AWATGGSNKPQH
V: TRBV19; J: TRBJ1-1; length: 10; CDR3: ASSMNRGAAF
V: TRBV5-1; J: TRBJ2-2; length: 13; CDR3: ASSTLAGDTGELF
V: TRBV7-9; J: TRBJ2-7; length: 9; CDR3: ASRRDYEQY
V: TRBV14; J: TRBJ1-2; length: 14; CDR3: ASSQVGGALPYGYT
V: TRBV7-9; J: TRBJ1-5; length: 11; CDR3: ASSLGSSQPQH
V: TRBV10-3; J: TRBJ2-3; length: 10; CDR3: AISGSPDTQY
V: TRBV28; J: TRBJ1-1; length: 9; CDR3: ASSPGWKAF